The 24 T cell receptor beta chains in this list originate from one sample, sequenced in a study of early T cells in non-severe SARS-CoV-2 infection. Using its own MiXCR run on the 5' RACE reads, TCRdb lists one record per CDR3 protein. The data show about 25,000 distinct CDR3 sequences, roughly 4.4% seen once. Sequenced material: whole blood. These receptors all come from an adult who was a healthcare worker with PCR-confirmed SARS-CoV-2 infection or an uninfected control (not recorded which).

This clonotype was seen ten or more times. The J gene is TRBJ2-2, the V gene TRBV3-1, with D uncertain. Germline CDR1 LGHDT, CDR2 YNNKEL (reference sequence). The CDR3 has 14 amino acids. V was pared by 0 bases and J by 5 bases, with 7 bases between. The CDR3 DNA follows: TGTGCCAGCAGCCAAGAAAGTGGAACCGGGGAGCTGTTTTTT. Amino acid sequence: CASSQESGTGELFF.

This clonotype was observed many times. The chain uses TRBV7-9 and TRBJ2-3; 11 positions agree with TRBD2. Trimming cost V 5 bases and J 3 bases; bases outside gene matches: 4. CDR1 and CDR2 (germline): SEHNR, FQNEAQ (reference sequence). There are 15 residues in the CDR3. The CDR3 DNA reads TGTGCCAGCAGCAAGACTAGCGGGGTTACAGATACGCAGTATTTT. Protein: CASSKTSGVTDTQYF.

This clonotype has ten or more counts. The chain employs TRBV28 and TRBJ2-1, with 7 bases that match TRBD1. J lost 4 bases, V lost 4 bases, and 1 base had no gene match. The CDR3 consists of 13 residues. Germline V gene data show CDR1 as MDHEN and CDR2 as SYDVKM. This CDR3 is CASSWGQYNEQFF. The CDR3 DNA is TGTGCCAGCAGTTGGGGACAGTACAATGAGCAGTTCTTC.

This clonotype was observed a handful of times. The J gene is TRBJ1-3, the V gene TRBV7-8; 7 nucleotides line up with TRBD1. Germline V lookup: CDR1 SGHVS, CDR2 FQNEAQ. The CDR3 extends over 15 amino acids. V shed 7 bases, J shed 2 bases, and the junction held 8 bases outside the gene matches. The CDR3 bases are TGTGCCAGCATTCCAGGGGGAGGGCCTGGAAACACCATATATTTT. It is translated as CASIPGGGPGNTIYF.

Only a few counts were recorded for this clonotype. The chain carries TRBV29-1 and TRBJ2-1; 9 positions agree with TRBD2. V dropped 7 bases and J dropped 2; count of bases not matched to a gene: 6. This CDR3 has 14 amino acids. Germline values: CDR1 SQVTM, CDR2 ANQGSEA. The CDR3 nucleotides read TGCAGCGGAGAGCCTAGCGGGACCTACAATGAGCAGTTCTTC. Encoded protein: CSGEPSGTYNEQFF.

This clonotype was seen many times. The rearrangement joins TRBV20-1 to TRBJ2-7, with 10 bases that match TRBD2. The V gene end was trimmed by 5 bases and the J gene end by 3 bases; junction bases not matched to a gene: 19. The CDR3 is made up of 18 amino acids. Per germline, CDR1 DFQATT and CDR2 SNEGSKA (reference sequence). The CDR3 region has the DNA TGCAGTGCTCAATCGGGGACTAGCGTAGCACAGGGGCTCTACGAGCAGTACTTC. Its translation is CSAQSGTSVAQGLYEQYF.

This clonotype has a count of ten or more. The chain carries TRBV14 and TRBJ2-1; D is ambiguous. The CDR3 totals 14 residues. With 5 bases removed from V and 1 base from J, the gap between germline ends came to 9 bases. Germline V CDR1 and CDR2: SGHDN, FVKESK. The DNA of the CDR3 is TGTGCCAGCAGCTACCGCGTGTCCTACAATGAGCAGTTCTTC. Translating gives CASSYRVSYNEQFF.

This clonotype has a count of ten or more. The J gene is TRBJ2-1, the V gene TRBV5-6, with D hard to call. V was pared by 0 bases and J by 0 bases, with 4 bases between. Germline CDR1 and CDR2: SGHDT and YYEEEE. There are 14 residues in the CDR3. The CDR3 coding sequence is TGTGCCAGCAGCTTGGGGAGCTCCTACAATGAGCAGTTCTTC. This gives the protein CASSLGSSYNEQFF.

Worth noting for this clonotype: Relative to the germline gene, one junction end is altered; a read error may explain this. The chain joins TRBV7-3 to TRBJ2-2; 8 nucleotides match TRBD1. The CDR3 is 15 residues long. Germline lookup yields CDR1 SGHTA and CDR2 FQGTGA. CDR3 protein: CASSAPDRVTEELFF. The CDR3 region has the DNA TGTGCCAGCAGCGCCCCGGACAGGGTCACCGAGGAGCTGTTTTTT.

This clonotype was found many times. The CDR3 nucleotides are TGTGCCAGCAGCAGGGGGGACTCGTCGGTAACCCAGTACTTC. The encoded protein is CASSRGDSSVTQYF. The J gene is TRBJ2-5, the V gene TRBV5-4; TRBD1 or TRBD2 may be the D gene (6 bases each). The CDR3 totals 14 residues. V was pared by 4 bases and J by 8 bases, with 18 bases between. Germline lookup yields CDR1 SGHNT and CDR2 YYREEE (reference sequence).

Many counts were recorded for this clonotype. J is TRBJ2-7 and V is TRBV29-1; a weak D match, TRBD2 (5 bases). The CDR3 is 13 amino acids. Between the trimmed V and J ends, which lost 4 bases and 0 bases, there was a span of 10 bases. The germline V gene encodes CDR1 SQVTM and CDR2 ANQGSEA. The CDR3 loop is CSVGSGFSYEQYF. CDR3 DNA sequence: TGCAGCGTTGGGTCGGGGTTCTCCTACGAGCAGTACTTC.

A few counts support this clonotype. The chain is built from TRBV7-6 and TRBJ2-3; 10 positions match TRBD2. In germline, CDR1 is SGHVS, CDR2 FNYEAQ. Trimming at V came to 0 bases and at J to 6 bases, leaving 12 bases not matched to a gene. The CDR3 runs to 18 residues. The CDR3 nucleotides read TGTGCCAGCAGCTTAGCGTCTCCCCTAGCGGGAGTCGAGGATACGCAGTATTTT. Residues: CASSLASPLAGVEDTQYF.

This clonotype was observed many times. The chain recombines TRBV7-2 with TRBJ2-2; 11 bases align to TRBD2. CDR3 length: 16 amino acids. Germline CDR1 SGHTA, CDR2 FQGNSA. The V gene end was trimmed by 0 bases and the J gene end by 6 bases; junction bases not matched to a gene: 3. In nucleotides, the CDR3 is TGTGCCAGCAGCTTAGCAGTACTAGCGGGAGCCGGGGAGCTGTTTTTT. Translated, it gives CASSLAVLAGAGELFF.

This clonotype was seen at least ten times. J is TRBJ1-1 and V is TRBV29-1; the match to TRBD1 covers 7 bases. This CDR3 is built from 14 residues. Trimming took 3 bases from V and 2 from J; bases not matched to a gene: 6. The V gene's germline CDR1 is SQVTM and CDR2 ANQGSEA. Here the CDR3 reads CSVEPRQGNTEAFF. CDR3 coding DNA: TGCAGCGTTGAGCCGCGACAGGGTAACACTGAAGCTTTCTTT.

This clonotype has a count of ten or more. The V call is TRBV6-5, the J call TRBJ2-1; D unresolved. Germline-derived CDR1 and CDR2 are MNHEY and SVGAGI. V lost 3 bases to trimming and J lost 6 bases, with 15 bases between them. This CDR3 is 15 amino acids long. CDR3 nucleotide sequence: TGTGCCAGCAGTTATTACCCTCTTGGCGGCAATGAGCAGTTCTTC. It encodes CASSYYPLGGNEQFF.

A word on this clonotype: A read error is possible here, since a much larger clone lies one base away. The V gene is TRBV6-1, the J gene TRBJ2-7, with D perhaps given as TRBD1 or TRBD2 (5 bases each). CDR1 is MNHNS and CDR2 is SASEGT in the germline V gene. The CDR3 is made up of 15 amino acids. V was trimmed by 4 bases and J by 3 bases, leaving 16 bases between them. DNA for the CDR3: TGTGCCAGCAGTGTTGGGGACGACTCCAGCTACGAGCAGTACTTC. Residues: CASSVGDDSSYEQYF.

Ten or more counts support this clonotype. The chain is built from TRBV15 and TRBJ2-6; D unclear. Deletions cut 0 bases from V and 0 bases from J, with 3 bases between. This CDR3 has 15 amino acids. Germline-derived CDR1 and CDR2 are LNHNV and YYDKDF (reference sequence). CDR3 in amino acids: CATSRDNSGANVLTF. The CDR3 DNA sequence: TGTGCCACCAGCAGAGACAACTCTGGGGCCAACGTCCTGACTTTC.

This clonotype was counted ten times or more. The genes are TRBV20-1 and TRBJ2-1; TRBD2 matches 11 bases. V lost 0 bases, J lost 0 bases, and 4 bases stayed unmatched. This CDR3 is 17 amino acids long. Germline V lookup: CDR1 DFQATT, CDR2 SNEGSKA (reference sequence). CDR3 residues: CSARDSSGRSSYNEQFF. The CDR3 DNA sequence: TGCAGTGCTAGAGACTCTAGCGGGAGGAGCTCCTACAATGAGCAGTTCTTC.

This clonotype was detected only a few times. The chain carries TRBV12-3 or TRBV12-4 and TRBJ2-1, with a possible D match to TRBD2 (6 bases). V was shortened by 6 bases and J by 5 bases, with 11 bases between the two germline ends. This CDR3 has 13 residues. The CDR3 is CASSGRRNNEQFF. The CDR3 nucleotides read TGTGCCAGCAGCGGGAGAAGAAACAATGAGCAGTTCTTC.

This chain uses TRBV2 with TRBJ2-5; no clear D gene. The CDR3 is 13 residues long. Germline V gives CDR1 SNHLY, CDR2 FYNNEI. Between the trimmed V and J ends, which lost 4 bases and 5 bases, there was a span of 11 bases. The CDR3 reads CASSVGPGETQYF. The CDR3 bases are TGTGCCAGCAGTGTCGGCCCCGGGGAGACCCAGTACTTC.

This clonotype appeared many times. J is TRBJ1-2 and V is TRBV18; the D is unclear. The germline CDR1 and CDR2 sequences are KGHSH and LQKENI. The ends were cut back, 5 bases at V and 7 bases at J, with 11 bases in the middle. This CDR3 has 12 residues. CDR3 region: CASSEDTSGYTF. The DNA for the CDR3 is TGTGCCAGCTCAGAAGACACCAGTGGCTACACCTTC.

This clonotype was seen many times. The CDR3 sequence is CASRVWRESDNEQFF. CDR3 nucleotides: TGCGCCAGCAGGGTGTGGCGGGAGTCAGACAATGAGCAGTTCTTC. This sequence joins TRBV10-1 and TRBJ2-1, with 7 bases that match TRBD2. V shed 6 bases, J shed 5 bases, and the junction held 10 bases outside the gene matches. CDR1 and CDR2 from the germline V gene are WNHNN and SYGVQD (reference sequence). The CDR3 runs to 15 residues.

Ten or more counts support this clonotype. The chain uses TRBV7-9 and TRBJ2-1; 13 bases are shared with TRBD2. The CDR3 extends over 16 amino acids. With V trimmed by 4 bases and J by 8 bases, 8 bases remained unmatched. Looked up from germline, CDR1 is SEHNR and CDR2 is FQNEAQ (reference sequence). The CDR3 region is CASSSLLAGGPDEQFF. CDR3 nucleotide sequence: TGTGCCAGCAGCTCCCTACTAGCGGGAGGGCCCGATGAGCAGTTCTTC.

This clonotype was counted a few times. The J gene is TRBJ2-3, the V gene TRBV7-9; D not certain. The CDR3 totals 17 residues. V lost 3 bases and J 3 bases, leaving 19 bases between the germline ends. In germline, CDR1 is SEHNR, CDR2 FQNEAQ (reference sequence). The CDR3 nucleotides are TGTGCCAGCAGCTTGAGTTACCCGATACCCGGGACAGATACGCAGTATTTT. Translation gives CASSLSYPIPGTDTQYF.